These 5 T cell receptor beta chains were all obtained from the same sample, sequenced in a study of regulatory T cells in long-lasting Graves disease. The time point: persistent/refractory GD, antithyroid drugs over 5 years with positive TRAb. Generation of the TCR library employed RNA extracted from PBMCs. Combining iRepertoire HTBI primers with Arm-PCR of CDR3 regions, the authors built TCR beta libraries. TCRdb fed the multiplex PCR reads into MiXCR, producing one record per CDR3 protein. The sample yields about 400,000 distinct CDR3 sequences, less than 25% seen once. This material consisted of peripheral blood mononuclear cells (PBMCs), taken when the disease was refractory, from a patient treated with antithyroid drugs. Source of these receptors: a female donor with Graves disease.

This clonotype was detected only a few times. The V call is TRBV2, the J call TRBJ1-3; D gene ambiguous. The CDR3 is 14 amino acids. Looked up from germline, CDR1 is SNHLY and CDR2 is FYNNEI. The V gene lost 6 bases and the J gene lost 0 bases, with 9 bases spanning the gap. The CDR3 loop is CASRSLNSGNTIYF. The CDR3 nucleotides read TGTGCCAGCAGATCACTTAACTCTGGAAACACCATATATTTT.

Comment on this clonotype: This may arise from a read error, as a much more abundant clone is one base away. V and J are TRBV6-1 and TRBJ2-5; D remains unclear. The CDR3 loop spans 12 amino acids. The germline V gene has CDR1 MNHNS and CDR2 SASEGT. CDR3 loop: CAGSSPPKTQYF. CDR3 sequence (DNA): TGTGCCGGCAGCTCCCCCCCCAAGACCCAGTACTTC.

This clonotype came up a few times. Just one base apart from a much larger clone, this may be a read error. The V gene is TRBV28, the J gene TRBJ2-5; TRBD2 agrees at 8 bases. The germline CDR1 and CDR2 sequences are MDHEN and SYDVKM. The J segment lost 5 bases and the V segment lost 8 bases, leaving 16 bases of the junction unmatched. CDR3 length: 16 residues. CDR3 sequence (DNA): TGTGCCAGCGGGACCGGGGGCGGGAGGTTTCGGGAGACCCAGTACTTC. It is translated as CASGTGGGRFRETQYF.

About this clonotype: One base away lies a much larger clone, so this may be a sequencing read error. The chain uses TRBV28 and TRBJ2-7, with D hard to call. V was clipped by 10 bases and J by 4 bases, with 14 bases between them. Germline V lookup: CDR1 MDHEN, CDR2 SYDVKM. CDR3 length: 12 amino acids. CDR3 loop: CANSTTFYEQYF. The CDR3 DNA reads TGTGCCAACAGCACGACTTTTTACGAGCAGTACTTC.

This clonotype was found a few times. The V gene is TRBV3-1, the J gene TRBJ1-1, with D unclear. Trimming pared 4 bases from V and 5 bases from J, leaving 14 bases between. Germline V gene lookup returns CDR1 LGHDT and CDR2 YNNKEL (reference sequence). CDR3 length: 14 residues. CDR3 in amino acids: CASSPLWGETEAFF. The CDR3 DNA reads TGTGCCAGCAGCCCCCTTTGGGGAGAGACTGAAGCTTTCTTT.